This T cell receptor beta chain was recovered during a study of blood T cell repertoires in COVID-19. The method was immunoSEQ multiplex PCR; TCRdb's version includes in-frame clones alone and lacks a portion of them. The repertoire consists of over 250,000 clones, with roughly 87% occurring once and the leading ten covering about 1%. Germline loops: CDR1 SGHVS, CDR2 FNYEAQ. This CDR3 has 14 residues. V lost 5 bases and J lost 2, with 11 bases in between. The sequencing input was PBMCs or T cells enriched from blood (not recorded which). This sequence was found in a woman aged 25 to 39 who had recovered from COVID-19. The chain recombines TRBV7-6 with TRBJ2-3, with a weak D call TRBD2 (5 bases). The CDR3 coding sequence is TGTGCCAGCAGCCCCGGACTTCTCACAGATACGCAGTATTTT. Protein sequence: CASSPGLLTDTQYF.